The 14 T cell receptor beta chains presented below share a single source sample, sequenced in a study of blood T cells in healthy people across ages. Primed by a sample-barcoded 5' primer and a J-beta primer mix, a second PCR proceeded for 7 to 11 cycles. TCRdb passed the 5' RACE reads through MiXCR, listing each CDR3 protein once. This table holds about 830,000 distinct CDR3 sequences, 62% found once. What was sequenced was blood. The receptors shown here come from a man in his thirties or forties in good health.

CDR3 sequence reads: CASSHRDRSSYEQYF. The CDR3 bases are TGTGCCAGCAGCCACCGGGACCGGAGCTCCTACGAGCAGTACTTC. The chain has TRBV7-9 and TRBJ2-7; D assignment may be TRBD1 or TRBD2 (5 bases each). V gave up 5 bases and J gave up 0 bases, with 14 bases separating them. This CDR3 comprises 15 residues. Looked up from germline, CDR1 is SEHNR and CDR2 is FQNEAQ (reference sequence).

The V call is TRBV14, the J call TRBJ1-1; D is uncertain. The CDR3 sequence is 19 residues long. Trimming left V 5 bases short and J 1 base short, with 26 bases between. Germline V gene data show CDR1 as SGHDN and CDR2 as FVKESK. The CDR3 region has the DNA TGTGCCAGCAGCGCCCCCCGTTCTTCTAGACAATCGTCGAACACTGAAGCTTTCTTT. Translated, it gives CASSAPRSSRQSSNTEAFF.

The genes are TRBV5-4 and TRBJ2-7, with 9 bases fitting TRBD1. The DNA end is a closer match to TRBJ2-5, so the J assignment may be wrong. The CDR3 has 14 amino acids. Germline V lookup: CDR1 SGHNT, CDR2 YYREEE (reference sequence). In nucleotides, the CDR3 is TGTGCCAGCAGCTACGAAGGACAGGGGGAGACCCAGTACTTC. Its protein is CASSYEGQGETQYF.

The chain couples TRBV4-3 to TRBJ2-1; no clear D gene. V lost 2 bases to trimming and J lost 5 bases, with 13 bases between them. Per germline, CDR1 LGHNA and CDR2 YSLEER. This CDR3 is 15 amino acids long. The CDR3 DNA reads as TGCGCCAGCAGCCAATCTTCCGTTGGGCACAATGAGCAGTTCTTC. As protein: CASSQSSVGHNEQFF.

The rearrangement uses TRBV6-6 and TRBJ2-3; TRBD2 matches at 10 bases. The germline CDR1 and CDR2 sequences are MNHNY and SVGAGI (reference sequence). This CDR3 is 17 amino acids long. Losses at the gene ends were 0 bases for V and 2 bases for J; bases not matched to a gene: 5. The CDR3 reads CASSYSSSGGPTDTQYF. The CDR3 DNA is TGTGCCAGCAGTTACTCTTCTAGCGGGGGCCCCACAGATACGCAGTATTTT.

The chain is built from TRBV3-1 and TRBJ1-2, with D unresolved. The CDR3 consists of 13 residues. V lost 0 bases and J lost 8, with 10 bases in between. Germline V CDR1 and CDR2: LGHDT, YNNKEL (reference sequence). This CDR3 is CASSQDTQGGYTF. The CDR3 nucleotides read TGTGCCAGCAGCCAAGATACACAAGGCGGCTACACCTTC.

This chain joins TRBV10-3 and TRBJ1-6; D is undetermined. Germline CDR1 ENHRY, CDR2 SYGVKD. The CDR3 covers 15 residues. V shed 2 bases and J shed 7 bases, with 12 bases lying between them. The CDR3 DNA is TGTGCCATCAGTGAGGACGGCCGGCCCAATTCACCCCTCCACTTT. Residues: CAISEDGRPNSPLHF.

The sample holds a few counts of this clonotype. CDR3 coding DNA: TGTGCCAGCAGTTTATTAGTTGCGCGGGGACAAGAGACCCAGTACTTC. It yields the protein CASSLLVARGQETQYF. V is TRBV12-3 or TRBV12-4 and J is TRBJ2-5, with D possibly TRBD2 on 6 matching bases. The germline V and J ends were trimmed by 2 bases and 2 bases, with 15 bases remaining between them. The CDR3 is 16 amino acids.

This chain links TRBV6-5 with TRBJ1-4; the match to TRBD1 covers 9 bases. With V trimmed by 4 bases and J by 8 bases, 5 bases remained unmatched. This CDR3 has 14 residues. In germline, CDR1 is MNHEY, CDR2 SVGAGI. CDR3 in amino acids: CASSSRQGGEKLFF. CDR3 sequence (DNA): TGTGCCAGCAGTTCTCGACAGGGGGGCGAAAAACTGTTTTTT.

The chain has TRBV7-9 and TRBJ1-1; D is unresolved. The CDR3 has 12 residues. V gave up 6 bases and J gave up 1 base, with 6 bases separating them. Germline V CDR1 and CDR2: SEHNR, FQNEAQ (reference sequence). The CDR3 loop reads CASRPGNTEAFF. The DNA of the CDR3 is TGTGCCAGCAGACCGGGGAACACTGAAGCTTTCTTT.

This chain connects TRBV9 to TRBJ2-1, with unresolved D. The CDR3 is made up of 16 amino acids. V dropped 3 bases and J dropped 1 base, with 14 bases sitting between them. The germline V gene encodes CDR1 SGDLS and CDR2 YYNGEE. For the CDR3, the DNA is TGTGCCAGCAGCGAAGGACCGCCCAATTCCTACAATGAGCAGTTCTTC. Its translation: CASSEGPPNSYNEQFF. The full variable domain, with the rest looked up from reference TRBV9 and TRBJ2-1, is DSGVTQTPKHLITATGQRVTLRCSPRSGDLSVYWYQQSLDQGLQFLIQYYNGEERAKGNILERFSAQQFPDLHSELNLSSLELGDSALYFCASSEGPPNSYNEQFFGPGTRLTVL.

The V gene is TRBV4-3, the J gene TRBJ2-1; 14 bases align to TRBD2. The ends lost 3 bases at V and 8 bases at J; junction bases unmatched: 6. The CDR3 spans 16 residues. Germline lookup yields CDR1 LGHNA and CDR2 YSLEER. CDR3 nucleotides: TGCGCCAGCAGCCACCGGATGACTAGCGGGGGGGATGAGCAGTTCTTC. Translating gives CASSHRMTSGGDEQFF.

Comments on this clonotype: One junction end disagrees with the germline gene, perhaps due to a read error. The chain carries TRBV5-1 and TRBJ2-1; D may be TRBD2 (5 bases). The germline V gene encodes CDR1 SGHRS and CDR2 YFSETQ. The CDR3 has 14 residues. The CDR3 DNA reads TGCGTCAGCAGCTTAAAAGGCGGCGGGAATGAGCAGTTCTTC. This encodes CVSSLKGGGNEQFF.

This clonotype was picked up a small number of times. This chain links TRBV20-1 with TRBJ2-7; perhaps TRBD2 as D (6 bases). The V end lost 6 bases, the J end lost 0 bases, and 15 bases lay between the germline ends. The CDR3 runs to 14 residues. CDR1 DFQATT and CDR2 SNEGSKA come from the germline V gene (reference sequence). The CDR3 DNA follows: TGCAGTGCCGCAGGCGGGGTTAGCTCCTACGAGCAGTACTTC. Protein product: CSAAGGVSSYEQYF.